Listed below are T cell receptor beta chains from one sample, sequenced in a study of cytomegalovirus exposure and HLA in healthy donors. Assay: immunoSEQ multiplex PCR; the TCRdb copy retains only in-frame clones and omits some. The sample lists around 85,000 clones, about 80% occurring once. The sample consisted of PBMCs. The receptors originated from a woman between 45 and 65 years old in good health and CMV-seropositive. The CDR3 runs from the conserved cysteine through the conserved F or W.

>TRBJ2-1|TRBV6-1
CASSEVAAMSSYNEQFF
>TRBJ1-2|TRBV5-4
CASSLYGRIYTF
>TRBJ1-6|TRBV19
CASKDIYNSPLHF
>TRBJ2-6|TRBV2
CASSEGASGANVLTF
>TRBJ2-1|TRBV19
CASSGRRDHNEQFF
>TRBJ1-1|TRBV5-4
CASSPLRTGYTEAFF
>TRBJ1-5|TRBV28
CASSPPGGHNQPQHF
>TRBJ2-5|TRBV18
CASSPRQTVQETQYF
>TRBJ2-7|TRBV6-5
CASSYEAGVTYEQYF
>TRBJ1-1|TRBV7-3
CASSPFQGNTEAFF
>TRBJ1-1|TRBV9
CASSRRQQNTEAFF
>TRBJ2-7|TRBV19
CASTKAGDSYEQYF
>TRBJ1-2|TRBV12-5
CASGLGQDPYGYTF
>TRBJ1-3|TRBV15
CATSLSGNTIYF
>TRBJ2-1|TRBV11-2
CASRFSGTSENEQFF
>TRBJ1-6|TRBV25-1
CASSEWPRTSPLHF
>TRBJ2-3|TRBV25-1
CASSDSRTGSDTQYF
>TRBJ1-3|TRBV30
CAWSVEQNSGNTIYF
>TRBJ1-3|TRBV5-4
CASSRGQLNSGNTIYF
>TRBJ1-5|TRBV6-1
CASSENRVRNQPQHF
>TRBJ2-1|TRBV4-2
CASSQERLAGGLLSYNEQFF
>TRBJ1-2|TRBV29-1
CSVITTHRGGYTF
>TRBJ2-3|TRBV7-9
CASRGGRTGDTQYF
>TRBJ1-5|TRBV7-6
CASSLEPGQGNQPQHF
>TRBJ1-4|TRBV6-5
CASRRTGGSEKLFF
>TRBJ1-1|TRBV5-8
CASSLDLVWSSDTEAFF
>TRBJ1-1|TRBV18
CASSFRLNTEAFF
>TRBJ1-1|TRBV15
CATSSHRGEAFF
>TRBJ2-2|TRBV5-1
CASSGIRDRGWTGELFF
>TRBJ1-1|TRBV7-9
CASGSVRTEWAEAFF
>TRBJ2-1|TRBV5-8
CASSLGTSGHNEQFF
>TRBJ1-3|TRBV7-9
CASSVTGTGGNTIYF
>TRBJ2-3|TRBV2
CASSEAPTGNTQYF
>TRBJ1-5|TRBV30
CACNSGSYSNQPQHF
>TRBJ2-2|TRBV5-1
CASSGGTHVTGELFF
>TRBJ1-1|TRBV7-8
CASSLESGTLNTEAFF
>TRBJ1-1|TRBV20-1
CSAQWNTEAFF
>TRBJ1-1|TRBV5-1
CASSTNPSGDTEAFF
>TRBJ1-1|TRBV6-6
CASSYGQGRTEAFF
>TRBJ2-3|TRBV7-9
CASSRITGGSPDTQYF
>TRBJ1-2|TRBV27
CASSLSSGDRGYTF
>TRBJ2-2|TRBV19
CASSLRQSGPGELFF